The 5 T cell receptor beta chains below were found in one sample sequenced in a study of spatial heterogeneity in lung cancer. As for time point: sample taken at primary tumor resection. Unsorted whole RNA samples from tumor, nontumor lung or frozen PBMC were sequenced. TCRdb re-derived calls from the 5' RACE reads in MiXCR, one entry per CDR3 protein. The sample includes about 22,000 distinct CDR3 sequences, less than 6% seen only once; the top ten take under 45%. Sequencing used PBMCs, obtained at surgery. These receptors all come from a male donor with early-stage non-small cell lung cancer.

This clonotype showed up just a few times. The CDR3 spells CASRYWDTNEQFF. The CDR3 coding sequence is TGTGCCAGCAGATACTGGGACACCAATGAGCAGTTCTTC. This sequence joins TRBV3-1 and TRBJ2-1; a weak D match, TRBD1 (6 bases). The CDR3 is made up of 13 amino acids. Germline CDR1 reads LGHDT; CDR2 reads YNNKEL (reference sequence). Between the trimmed V and J ends, which lost 6 bases and 6 bases, there was a span of 12 bases.

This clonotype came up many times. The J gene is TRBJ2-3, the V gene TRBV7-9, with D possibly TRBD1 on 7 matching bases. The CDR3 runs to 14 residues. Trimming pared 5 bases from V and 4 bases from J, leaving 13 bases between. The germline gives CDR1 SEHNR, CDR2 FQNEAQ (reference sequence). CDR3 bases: TGTGCCAGCAGCGCGGGACAGCCAGCAGATACGCAGTATTTT. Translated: CASSAGQPADTQYF.

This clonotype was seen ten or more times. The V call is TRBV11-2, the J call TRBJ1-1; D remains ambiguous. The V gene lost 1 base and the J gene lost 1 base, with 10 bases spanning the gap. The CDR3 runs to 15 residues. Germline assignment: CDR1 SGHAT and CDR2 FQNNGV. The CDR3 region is CASSLVRHPNTEAFF. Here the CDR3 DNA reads TGTGCCAGCAGCTTAGTCCGACACCCGAACACTGAAGCTTTCTTT.

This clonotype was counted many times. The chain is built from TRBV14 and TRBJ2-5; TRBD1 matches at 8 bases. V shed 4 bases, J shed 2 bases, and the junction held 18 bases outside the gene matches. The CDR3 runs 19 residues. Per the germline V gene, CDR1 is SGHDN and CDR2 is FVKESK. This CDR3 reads CASSPGTGVLVWRQETQYF. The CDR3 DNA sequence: TGTGCCAGCAGCCCAGGGACAGGCGTCCTTGTCTGGAGGCAAGAGACCCAGTACTTC.

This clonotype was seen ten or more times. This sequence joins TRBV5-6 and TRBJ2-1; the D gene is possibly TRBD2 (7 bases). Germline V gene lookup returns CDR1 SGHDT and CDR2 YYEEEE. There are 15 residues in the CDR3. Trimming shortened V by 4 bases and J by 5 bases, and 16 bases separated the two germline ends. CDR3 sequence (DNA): TGTGCCAGCAGCAAGCCCCAGCGGGACAACAATGAGCAGTTCTTC. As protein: CASSKPQRDNNEQFF.